The sequence of this TCR beta chain was determined in a study of T cell responses to AZD1222 COVID-19 vaccine. Overall study findings and caveats: The donor group comprised mostly white British people and more females; the analysis possibly underestimated clonal diversity.

Method: immunoSEQ multiplex PCR; TCRdb's copy keeps in-frame clones and lacks some. The sample consists of around 120,000 clones, about 79% of them appearing once. Concerning this clone: Its antigen is undetermined. An end of the junction differs from the germline gene, which may be a read error.

Germline assignment: CDR1 LNHDA and CDR2 SQIVND (reference sequence). The CDR3 spans 14 residues. The V and J genes are TRBV19 and TRBJ1-3, with TRBD1 matching 7 bases. The sequence came from an adult who received the AZD1222 COVID-19 vaccine. The sample was peripheral blood, taken 28 days after the second AZD1222 dose. The DNA of the CDR3 is TGTGCCAGTACCAAGAACCCGGGACAGTTGGCCCCCAACTTT. The encoded protein is CASTKNPGQLAPNF.